What follows are 18 T cell receptor beta chains derived from one specimen sequenced in a study of blood T cell repertoires in COVID-19. Data came from immunoSEQ multiplex PCR; TCRdb stores just in-frame clones and leaves some out. In the table there are about 60,000 clones, roughly 71% of which are singletons. Sequenced: peripheral blood. The receptors here all came from a human donor in a cohort sampled during active COVID-19.

This chain uses TRBV6-5 with TRBJ2-7; 11 bases match TRBD2. The J segment lost 2 bases and the V segment lost 8 bases, leaving 5 bases of the junction unmatched. The CDR3 covers 14 residues. Germline CDR1 MNHEY, CDR2 SVGAGI. For the CDR3, the DNA is TGTGCCAGCGGGAAGACTAGCGGGGCCTACGAGCAGTACTTC. This codes for CASGKTSGAYEQYF.

This clone has ten or more counts. The CDR3 is CASSLAQHYGYTF. CDR3 nucleotide sequence: TGTGCCAGCAGCTTGGCACAGCATTATGGCTACACCTTC. The gene calls are TRBV7-8 and TRBJ1-2; D gene uncertain. The V and J ends lost 3 bases and 5 bases respectively, with 10 bases between them. Germline lookup yields CDR1 SGHVS and CDR2 FQNEAQ. The CDR3 is made up of 13 amino acids.

J is TRBJ1-1 and V is TRBV7-2; 7 bases map to TRBD1. Germline CDR1 SGHTA, CDR2 FQGNSA. The ends lost 8 bases at V and 11 bases at J; junction bases unmatched: 11. The CDR3 is 12 amino acids. The CDR3 loop is CASGQSDRDAFF. The CDR3 nucleotides are TGTGCCAGCGGCCAGAGCGACAGGGACGCTTTCTTT.

The chain uses TRBV3-1 (or the pseudogene TRBV3-2) and TRBJ1-5; no clear D. The germline CDR1 and CDR2 sequences are LGHDT and YNNKEL (reference sequence). This CDR3 region has 14 residues. The V and J ends lost 6 bases and 9 bases respectively, with 18 bases between them. CDR3 DNA: TGTGCCAGCAGACCGAGTGGCAGCGGAGGGCCCCAGCATTTT. It codes for CASRPSGSGGPQHF.

V usage is TRBV7-2 and J usage is TRBJ2-7; 7 bases are shared with TRBD1. The germline gives CDR1 SGHTA, CDR2 FQGNSA. V trimming: 5 bases; J trimming: 0 bases; junction bases outside the gene matches: 4. The CDR3 length is 14 residues. The CDR3 here is CASSPTGNSYEQYF. CDR3 sequence (DNA): TGTGCCAGCAGCCCGACAGGGAACTCCTACGAGCAGTACTTC.

The chain joins TRBV29-1 to TRBJ1-4; D is unresolved. The CDR3 totals 13 residues. Trimming pared 2 bases from V and 6 bases from J, leaving 10 bases between. CDR1 is SQVTM, CDR2 ANQGSEA, per germline. The CDR3 DNA sequence: TGCAGCGTTGAATCGGGTTTATATGAAAAACTGTTTTTT. It encodes CSVESGLYEKLFF.

The chain recombines TRBV3-1 (or the pseudogene TRBV3-2) with TRBJ1-4, with 9 bases matching TRBD1. With V trimmed by 3 bases and J by 8 bases, 4 bases remained unmatched. Germline V CDR1 and CDR2: LGHDT, YNNKEL (reference sequence). This CDR3 is 14 amino acids long. The CDR3 DNA sequence: TGTGCCAGCAGCCATGGGGACAGGGCGGAAAAACTGTTTTTT. Translating gives CASSHGDRAEKLFF.

J is TRBJ2-7 and V is TRBV2; possibly TRBD2 for D (6 bases). Germline CDR1 SNHLY, CDR2 FYNNEI. The CDR3 totals 15 residues. V was trimmed by 2 bases and J by 3 bases, leaving 14 bases between them. This CDR3 reads CASSEIPGGNYEQYF. The CDR3 coding sequence is TGTGCCAGCAGTGAAATTCCCGGGGGTAACTACGAGCAGTACTTC.

This chain links TRBV18 with TRBJ1-1; 8 bases match TRBD1. Looked up from germline, CDR1 is KGHSH and CDR2 is LQKENI. J was trimmed by 0 bases and V by 3 bases; bases with no gene match: 3. The length of the CDR3 is 15 residues. The CDR3 is CASSPEQGVNTEAFF. The CDR3 DNA reads TGTGCCAGCTCACCGGAACAGGGGGTGAACACTGAAGCTTTCTTT.

The J gene is TRBJ2-5, the V gene TRBV2; 8 bases map to TRBD1. The junction had 7 bases not matched to a gene; V was cut back by 2 bases and J by 5 bases. The CDR3 sequence is 15 residues long. Germline loops: CDR1 SNHLY, CDR2 FYNNEI. The CDR3 loop reads CASSEQAGGRETQYF. The CDR3 DNA reads as TGTGCCAGCAGTGAACAGGCAGGGGGCAGGGAGACCCAGTACTTC.

This clone was counted a few times. This chain connects TRBV9 to TRBJ1-6; a weak D match, TRBD1 (5 bases). V lost 4 bases, J lost 7 bases, and 9 bases lay in between. The CDR3 consists of 13 residues. Germline V gives CDR1 SGDLS, CDR2 YYNGEE. The CDR3 protein is CASSPRQNSPLHF. The CDR3 DNA reads TGTGCCAGCAGCCCTCGACAGAATTCACCCCTCCACTTT.

This chain links TRBV5-4 with TRBJ1-4; D gene uncertain. Germline V gene data show CDR1 as SGHNT and CDR2 as YYREEE (reference sequence). The CDR3 is made up of 17 amino acids. The V gene lost 3 bases and the J gene lost 3 bases, with 18 bases spanning the gap. The CDR3 DNA reads TGTGCCAGCAGCTGGTGGGAGGGCGGTTATCCTAATGAAAAACTGTTTTTT. Its translation is CASSWWEGGYPNEKLFF.

The V and J genes are TRBV27 and TRBJ1-5, with TRBD1 as a possible D gene (6 bases). Germline assignment: CDR1 MNHEY and CDR2 SMNVEV (reference sequence). V lost 5 bases, J lost 0 bases, and 11 bases lay in between. The CDR3 length is 15 residues. The CDR3 sequence is CASSRTAYSNQPQHF. The CDR3 DNA reads TGTGCCAGCAGTCGGACAGCTTATAGCAATCAGCCCCAGCATTTT.

The chain combines TRBV29-1 with TRBJ1-1; possibly TRBD1 for D (5 bases). V dropped 6 bases and J dropped 6 bases, with 11 bases sitting between them. This CDR3 has 11 amino acids. Germline V gene lookup returns CDR1 SQVTM and CDR2 ANQGSEA. Written as DNA, the CDR3 is TGCAGCGTGGGGCCCAGGCCTGAAGCTTTCTTT. Protein: CSVGPRPEAFF.

This clone was seen once. The CDR3 coding sequence is TGTGCCAGCAGTTTCGGACTGACCTCTGGAAACACCATATATTTT. Protein product: CASSFGLTSGNTIYF. The genes are TRBV5-4 and TRBJ1-3; D unclear. V was pared by 5 bases and J by 0 bases, with 12 bases between. This CDR3 is 15 amino acids long. CDR1 and CDR2 (germline): SGHNT, YYREEE (reference sequence).

This clone was counted between two and nine times. The genes are TRBV30 and TRBJ1-5; D is possibly TRBD1 (5 bases). Germline-derived CDR1 and CDR2 are GTSNPN and SVGIG (reference sequence). V lost 3 bases, J lost 3 bases, and 12 bases lay in between. This CDR3 region has 14 residues. CDR3 loop: CAWSRNRYNQPQHF. Here the CDR3 DNA reads TGTGCCTGGAGCCGAAACAGGTACAATCAGCCCCAGCATTTT.

V gene TRBV7-6 combines with J gene TRBJ1-1, with a possible D match to TRBD1 (5 bases). This CDR3 contains 14 residues. Germline V CDR1 and CDR2: SGHVS, FNYEAQ. V lost 5 bases to trimming and J lost 5 bases, with 15 bases between them. Here the CDR3 reads CASSPSEGVTEAFF. The CDR3 bases are TGTGCCAGCAGCCCCTCAGAAGGGGTTACTGAAGCTTTCTTT.

The chain has TRBV11-2 and TRBJ1-2; the D gene is possibly TRBD1 (6 bases). Germline V CDR1 and CDR2: SGHAT, FQNNGV. Trimming shortened V by 6 bases and J by 2 bases, and 7 bases separated the two germline ends. CDR3 length equals 12 residues. CDR3 region: CASRQGNYGYTF. The DNA for the CDR3 is TGTGCCAGCAGGCAGGGGAACTATGGCTACACCTTC.